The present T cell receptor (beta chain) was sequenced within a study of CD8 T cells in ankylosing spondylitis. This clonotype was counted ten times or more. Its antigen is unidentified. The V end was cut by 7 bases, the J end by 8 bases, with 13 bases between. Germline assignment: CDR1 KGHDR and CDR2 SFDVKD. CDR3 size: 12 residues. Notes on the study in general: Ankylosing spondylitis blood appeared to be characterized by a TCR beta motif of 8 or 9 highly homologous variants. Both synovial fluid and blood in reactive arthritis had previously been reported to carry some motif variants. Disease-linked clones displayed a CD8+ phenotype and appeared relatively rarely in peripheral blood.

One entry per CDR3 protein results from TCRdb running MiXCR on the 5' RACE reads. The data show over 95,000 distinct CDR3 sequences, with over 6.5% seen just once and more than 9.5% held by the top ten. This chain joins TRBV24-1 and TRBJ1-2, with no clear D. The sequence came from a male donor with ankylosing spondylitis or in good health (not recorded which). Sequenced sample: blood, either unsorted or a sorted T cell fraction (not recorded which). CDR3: CATSAGRTGYTF. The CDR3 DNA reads TGTGCCACCAGCGCGGGAAGGACCGGCTACACCTTC.